This TCR beta chain was documented in a study of cytomegalovirus exposure and HLA in healthy donors. Produced via immunoSEQ multiplex PCR; TCRdb's table is partial and in-frame only. The sample consists of tens of thousands of clones, around 85% of them appearing once. The V end lost 3 bases, the J end lost 4 bases, and 10 bases lay between the germline ends. Germline loops: CDR1 MNHEY, CDR2 SMNVEV (reference sequence). The CDR3 extends over 13 amino acids. This TCR came from a man between 25 and 39 years old in good health and CMV-seronegative. V is TRBV27 and J is TRBJ2-7, with a weak D call TRBD1 (6 bases). The specimen sequenced was PBMCs. The CDR3 coding sequence is TGTGCCAGCAGTTTGCTAAGGGGGTACGAGCAGTACGTC. Residues: CASSLLRGYEQYV.